This T cell receptor (beta chain) was retrieved from a study of Graves' ophthalmopathy and Graves' hyperthyroidism. Regarding the study as a whole: For predicting ophthalmopathy progression, the model had 70.59% sensitivity and around 72% specificity.

The J segment lost 1 base and the V segment lost 6 bases, leaving 4 bases of the junction unmatched. CDR3 length equals 15 residues. Germline-derived CDR1 and CDR2 are SNHLY and FYNNEI. This clonotype was observed at least ten times. No antigen is known for it. Amplified TCR beta CDR3 regions were obtained using RNA transcripts as template. Scientists carried out first-round RT-PCR using HTBI primers and then a second-round multiplex PCR. TCRdb re-derived calls from the multiplex PCR reads in MiXCR, one entry per CDR3 protein. The top ten clones hold approximately 40% of a sample with 200,000 to 250,000 distinct CDR3 sequences, roughly 21% of them seen once. Moderate-to-severe activity, CAS ≥3, NOSPECS ≥4 and a duration under 3 months were seen in donors with ophthalmopathy. Orbital computed tomography, thyroid ultrasound, TRAb, serum thyroxine and clinical symptoms formed the basis of diagnosis.

The sequenced material came from peripheral blood. The chain joins TRBV2 to TRBJ1-5, with 9 bases matching TRBD1. The clonotype was recovered from a woman between 45 and 65 years old with Graves' ophthalmopathy. The CDR3 here is CASREQGASNQPQHF. In nucleotides, the CDR3 is TGTGCCAGCAGGGAACAGGGGGCCAGCAATCAGCCCCAGCATTTT. Variable domain in full (rest from reference TRBV2 and TRBJ1-5): EPEVTQTPSHQVTQMGQEVILRCVPISNHLYFYWYRQILGQKVEFLVSFYNNEISEKSEIFDDQFSVERPDGSNFTLKIRSTKLEDSAMYFCASREQGASNQPQHFGDGTRLSIL.